Presented here are 21 T cell receptor beta chains from one specimen sequenced in a study of monozygotic twins with inflammatory bowel disease (dated by TCRdb to the late 2010s). The library was generated by 5' RACE. For sequencing, an Illumina HiSeq 2500 was employed. Through TCRdb reprocessing, the reads give one entry per CDR3 protein sequence; DNA is omitted. The sample table records a few hundred thousand distinct CDR3 sequences. The ten most abundant clones make up approximately 1.6% of the sample. Material: blood. These receptors were obtained from a human donor with ulcerative colitis or Crohn's disease, or a healthy co-twin of an affected twin (not recorded which).

The CDR3 sequence: CATSRDQTQPQHF. The J gene is TRBJ1-5, the V gene TRBV15. Germline V gene lookup returns CDR1 LNHNV and CDR2 YYDKDF (reference sequence). This CDR3 contains 13 residues.

The rearrangement links TRBV7-8 to TRBJ1-5; absent DNA, TCRdb's TRBD1 call cannot be checked. This CDR3 comprises 15 residues. Germline V gives CDR1 SGHVS, CDR2 FQNEAQ. The CDR3 loop reads CASSIWDRGNQPQHF.

The genes are TRBV20-1 and TRBJ2-7; TCRdb proposes TRBD1, but this gene call is untestable without DNA. The CDR3 loop spans 14 amino acids. Germline V lookup: CDR1 DFQATT, CDR2 SNEGSKA (reference sequence). CDR3 in amino acids: CSARDSRGFYEQYF.

The chain uses TRBV20-1 and TRBJ1-1; without DNA, the TCRdb call of TRBD1 cannot be checked. Germline CDR1 DFQATT, CDR2 SNEGSKA (reference sequence). The CDR3 consists of 15 residues. CDR3 region: CSARGDRNPNTEAFF.

The chain is built from TRBV6-1 and TRBJ1-5; checking the TCRdb D call of TRBD1 is not possible without DNA. Germline V lookup: CDR1 MNHNS, CDR2 SASEGT. The CDR3 spans 13 residues. The CDR3 region is CASTQTGDQPQHF.

The rearrangement uses TRBV5-6 and TRBJ1-1; TCRdb reports TRBD1, a call that lacks DNA to check it against. CDR3 length equals 15 residues. The germline V gene has CDR1 SGHDT and CDR2 YYEEEE. The CDR3 reads CASSLKGRGDTEAFF.

The chain recombines TRBV7-9 with TRBJ1-1; TCRdb lists TRBD1, though no DNA is available to test this call. CDR1 is SEHNR, CDR2 FQNEAQ, per germline (reference sequence). The CDR3 length is 14 residues. The chain's CDR3 is CASSLAGGVTEAFF.

The CDR3 loop reads CASSQGSDQPQHF. This chain uses TRBV3-1 with TRBJ1-5. Germline CDR1 reads LGHDT; CDR2 reads YNNKEL (reference sequence). The CDR3 runs to 13 residues.

The gene calls are TRBV12-3 or TRBV12-4 and TRBJ1-5; the TCRdb D gene call, TRBD1, has no DNA to confirm it. This CDR3 region has 17 residues. This CDR3 reads CASSSTQGTGVSRPQHF.

The chain employs TRBV3-1 and TRBJ1-1; TCRdb's D call, TRBD1, is unchecked because there is no DNA. The germline V gene encodes CDR1 LGHDT and CDR2 YNNKEL (reference sequence). The length of the CDR3 is 15 residues. This chain's CDR3 is CASSQSTGRGTEAFF.

The chain carries TRBV6-5 and TRBJ2-1; lacking DNA, the TRBD1 call made by TCRdb goes unchecked. Germline V gives CDR1 MNHEY, CDR2 SVGAGI. This CDR3 has 13 residues. The CDR3 here is CASSFVRDLGQFF.

V gene TRBV18 combines with J gene TRBJ2-1; TCRdb designates TRBD1, a call that cannot be tested without DNA. CDR3 length: 16 amino acids. Germline CDR1 and CDR2: KGHSH and LQKENI. The CDR3 sequence: CASSSEGGGWYNEQFF.

This chain uses TRBV5-5 with TRBJ1-5. Looked up from germline, CDR1 is SGHKS and CDR2 is YYEKEE (reference sequence). The CDR3 has 13 residues. CDR3 sequence: CASSLLANQPQHF.

The chain has TRBV5-1 and TRBJ2-7. CDR1 and CDR2 from the germline V gene are SGHRS and YFSETQ. This CDR3 is 14 amino acids long. The CDR3 is CASSFVAGTYEQYF. Supplemented by reference TRBV5-1 and TRBJ2-7, the full variable domain reads KAGVTQTPRYLIKTRGQQVTLSCSPISGHRSVSWYQQTPGQGLQFLFEYFSETQRNKGNFPGRFSGRQFSNSRSEMNVSTLELGDSALYLCASSFVAGTYEQYFGPGTRLTVT.

The J gene is TRBJ1-5, the V gene TRBV20-1; the TCRdb D gene call, TRBD1, has no DNA to confirm it. The length of the CDR3 is 15 residues. Germline-derived CDR1 and CDR2 are DFQATT and SNEGSKA (reference sequence). CDR3 residues: CSASSRGMSNQPQHF.

V usage is TRBV20-1 and J usage is TRBJ2-5; with no DNA, the TCRdb D assignment of TRBD1 cannot be verified. This CDR3 region has 15 residues. Per germline, CDR1 DFQATT and CDR2 SNEGSKA (reference sequence). The CDR3 loop reads CSASGSGPASETQYF.

The chain carries TRBV20-1 and TRBJ1-2; TCRdb reports TRBD1, a call that lacks DNA to check it against. The length of the CDR3 is 11 residues. The germline V gene encodes CDR1 DFQATT and CDR2 SNEGSKA (reference sequence). The CDR3 is CSATDQGAHTF.

The chain recombines TRBV12-5 with TRBJ2-6; TCRdb reports TRBD1, a call that lacks DNA to check it against. This CDR3 spans 20 amino acids. Germline lookup yields CDR1 LGHNT and CDR2 FRNRAP. This CDR3 is CASGFVLPGQRVSGANVLTF.

This chain uses TRBV6-1 with TRBJ2-1; no DNA is available, so the TRBD2 call from TCRdb remains unchecked. The CDR3 length is 14 residues. Germline CDR1 is MNHNS and CDR2 is SASEGT. CDR3 residues: CASNVWGPEGEQFF.

J is TRBJ2-1 and V is TRBV7-6; TCRdb's D gene call, TRBD1, goes unchecked for lack of DNA. Germline CDR1 SGHVS, CDR2 FNYEAQ. CDR3 length: 15 amino acids. This chain's CDR3 is CASSFTPGTDDEQFF.

This chain connects TRBV6-5 to TRBJ2-7; TCRdb outputs TRBD2, but without DNA this stays unchecked. The CDR3 loop spans 15 amino acids. The V gene's germline CDR1 is MNHEY and CDR2 SVGAGI. CDR3 sequence: CASSYGGPSFYEQYF.